This entry concerns a single T cell receptor beta chain. CD45RO-negative, CCR7-selected cells formed the naive CD8 fraction, which excluded terminally differentiated effector memory CD45RA+ cells. This record belongs to a study of shared clonotypes between healthy human individuals. This table comes from immunoSEQ multiplex PCR, and its TCRdb copy is limited to in-frame clones, with some not included. The table lists approximately 600,000 clones, 85% to 95% of them singletons. Germline V gene lookup returns CDR1 MNHNY and CDR2 SVGAGI (reference sequence). The CDR3 totals 14 residues. V lost 6 bases and J lost 3; bases outside the gene matches: 8.

The V gene is TRBV6-6, the J gene TRBJ2-7; 7 bases are shared with TRBD1. The sequence derives from a woman in her twenties or thirties in good health. The sequencing input was naive CD8+ T cells sorted from blood. In DNA form, the CDR3 reads TGTGCCAGCAGCCCCGGGACAGCCGACTACGAGCAGTACTTC. Amino acid sequence: CASSPGTADYEQYF.